This T cell receptor (beta chain) was recorded in a study of T cell responses to AZD1222 COVID-19 vaccine. Regarding the study as a whole: Repertoires were obtained solely post-peak T cell response. Clonal diversity was possibly underestimated; the donors were predominantly white British and more often female.

Method: immunoSEQ multiplex PCR; TCRdb's copy keeps in-frame clones and lacks some. The repertoire holds about 200,000 clones, with about 93% as singletons. The V end was cut by 6 bases, the J end by 5 bases, with 13 bases between. The CDR3 totals 14 residues. CDR1 is LNHDA, CDR2 SQIVND, per germline (reference sequence). With respect to this clone: Its antigen remains unidentified.

The chain couples TRBV19 to TRBJ1-4; TRBD1 is a possible D gene (5 bases). This TCR derives from an adult who received the AZD1222 COVID-19 vaccine. The sequencing here drew on peripheral blood, taken 28 days after the second AZD1222 dose. CDR3 in amino acids: CASRPPRGNEKLFF. CDR3 coding DNA: TGTGCCAGTAGGCCACCTAGGGGCAATGAAAAACTGTTTTTT.